The sequence of this T cell receptor beta chain was determined in a study of Ad26.COV2.S vaccination and SARS-CoV-2 variants. Turning to the study itself: Donor got 5x10^10 or 1x10^11 viral particles of Ad26.COV2.S. Whole-study findings and limits: The study found higher spike-specific TCR breadth in vaccine than placebo recipients. Substantial response breadth was reportedly seen for spike-specific CD8+ and CD4+ T cells after vaccination.

Concerning this clone: Its antigen is currently unknown.

Produced via immunoSEQ multiplex PCR; TCRdb's table is partial and in-frame only. Seen here are more than 300,000 clones, 85% to 90% observed once, and the top ten hold 1.5% to 2.5%. Treatment defined: roughly 19 received Ad26.COV2.S at low or high dose, single or two shots; several received placebo; per-sample allocation not given. Material that was analyzed had been drawn on day 63 after the first vaccine or placebo injection. An Ad26 vector that expressed Wuhan-strain SARS-CoV-2 spike constituted the vaccine. This CDR3 is 17 amino acids long. V dropped 1 base and J dropped 6; count of bases not matched to a gene: 12. Germline CDR1 is SGHDT and CDR2 is YYEEEE.

The sequence derives from a person aged 18 to 59 who received the Ad26.COV2.S COVID-19 vaccine or a placebo. This material consisted of peripheral blood, taken in a trial of Ad26.COV2.S vaccine versus placebo. This chain joins TRBV5-6 and TRBJ2-2, with 7 bases matching TRBD2. CDR3 loop: CASSLWPPSGGSGELFF. The CDR3 DNA sequence: TGTGCCAGCAGCTTGTGGCCGCCTAGCGGTGGGTCCGGGGAGCTGTTTTTT.